This TCR beta chain was captured in a study of cytomegalovirus exposure and HLA in healthy donors. Germline V gives CDR1 LGHNT, CDR2 FRNRAP. CDR3 length: 15 amino acids. The V end lost 3 bases, the J end lost 3 bases, and 12 bases lay between the germline ends. PCR primers comprised 60 Vbeta and 13 Jbeta primers. Profiled with immunoSEQ multiplex PCR; TCRdb holds only in-frame clones, not every one. The sample shows approximately 110,000 clones, approximately 69% of them seen only once. The source of this sequence is a woman aged 40-49 years in good health and CMV-seropositive. Material: PBMCs. This chain links TRBV12-5 with TRBJ2-1; TRBD2 is a possible D gene (6 bases). The CDR3 region is CASGLGTANYNEQFF. Here the CDR3 DNA reads TGTGCTAGTGGTTTAGGGACTGCTAACTACAATGAGCAGTTCTTC.